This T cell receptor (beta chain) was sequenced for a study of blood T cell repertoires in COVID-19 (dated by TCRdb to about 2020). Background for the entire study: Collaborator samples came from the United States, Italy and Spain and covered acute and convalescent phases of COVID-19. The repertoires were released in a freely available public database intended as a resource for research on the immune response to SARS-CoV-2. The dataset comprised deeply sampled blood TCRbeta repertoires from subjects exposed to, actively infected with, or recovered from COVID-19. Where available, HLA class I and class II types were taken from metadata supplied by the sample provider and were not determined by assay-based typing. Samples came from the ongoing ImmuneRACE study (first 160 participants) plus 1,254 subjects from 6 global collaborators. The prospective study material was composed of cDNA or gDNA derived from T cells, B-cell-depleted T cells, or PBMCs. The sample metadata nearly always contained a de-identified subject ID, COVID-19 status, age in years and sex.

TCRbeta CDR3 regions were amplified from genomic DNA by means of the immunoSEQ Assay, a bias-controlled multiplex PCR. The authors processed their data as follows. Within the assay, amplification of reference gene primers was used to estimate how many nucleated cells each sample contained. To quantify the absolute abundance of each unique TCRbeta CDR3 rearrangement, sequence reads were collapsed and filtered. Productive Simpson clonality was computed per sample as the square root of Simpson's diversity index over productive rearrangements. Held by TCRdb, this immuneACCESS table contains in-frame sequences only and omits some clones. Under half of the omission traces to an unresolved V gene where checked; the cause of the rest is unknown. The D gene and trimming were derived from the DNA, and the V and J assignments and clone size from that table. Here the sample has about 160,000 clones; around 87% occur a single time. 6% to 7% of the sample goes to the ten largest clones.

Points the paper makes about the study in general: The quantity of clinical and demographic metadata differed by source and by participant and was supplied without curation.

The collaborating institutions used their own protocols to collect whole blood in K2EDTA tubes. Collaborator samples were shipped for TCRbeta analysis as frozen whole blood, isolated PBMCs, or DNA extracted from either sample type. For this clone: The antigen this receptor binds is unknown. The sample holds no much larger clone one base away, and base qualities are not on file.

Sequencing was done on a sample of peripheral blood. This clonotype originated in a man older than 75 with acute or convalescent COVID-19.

The bases read TGTGCCAGCAGCCTCGGACTGGACCAAGAGACCCAGTACTTC. Its coded protein is CASSLGLDQETQYF. The chain is assembled from TRBV7-9 and TRBJ2-5; perhaps TRBD2 is the D gene, with 5 bases matching. Trimming costs V 5 bases and J 0 bases, and their ends lie 10 bases apart. The CDR3 runs 14 amino acids, cysteine and phenylalanine included. Only the CDR3 part of the read is kept: 42 bases, read in frame from the first base. The germline V gene (reference sequence) specifies SEHNR as CDR1 and FQNEAQ as CDR2. Extended through the reference TRBV7-9 and TRBJ2-5 proteins, this CDR3 yields the full variable domain: DTGVSQNPRHKITKRGQNVTFRCDPISEHNRLYWYRQTLGQGPEFLTYFQNEAQLEKSRLLSDRFSAERPKGSFSTLEIQRTEQGDSAMYLCASSLGLDQETQYFGPGTRLLVL.